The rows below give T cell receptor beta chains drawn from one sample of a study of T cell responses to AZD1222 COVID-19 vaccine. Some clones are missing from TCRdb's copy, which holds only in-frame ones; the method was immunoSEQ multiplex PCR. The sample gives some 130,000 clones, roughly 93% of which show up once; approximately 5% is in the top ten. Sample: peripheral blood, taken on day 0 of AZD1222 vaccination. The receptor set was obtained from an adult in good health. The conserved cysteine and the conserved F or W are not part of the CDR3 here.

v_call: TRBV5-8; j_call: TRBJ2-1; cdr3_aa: ASTKEGTGFLNEQF
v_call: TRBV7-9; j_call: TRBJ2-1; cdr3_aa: ASSFRLAAYNEQF
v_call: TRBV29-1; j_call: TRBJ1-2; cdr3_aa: SVPNGGRGYGYT
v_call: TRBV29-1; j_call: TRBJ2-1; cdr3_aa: SVGASSYNEQF
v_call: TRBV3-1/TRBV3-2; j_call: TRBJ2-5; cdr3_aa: ASSQEAGRETQY
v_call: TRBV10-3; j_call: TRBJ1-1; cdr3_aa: AISSRENTEAF
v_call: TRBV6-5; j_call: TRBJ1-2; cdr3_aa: ASSYSVQGIGGYT
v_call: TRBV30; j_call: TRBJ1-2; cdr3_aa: AWRRDLHYGYT
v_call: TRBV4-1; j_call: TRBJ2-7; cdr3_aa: ASSQDFGLSYEQY
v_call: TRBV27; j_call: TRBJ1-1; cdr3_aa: ASSSGDRWTEAF
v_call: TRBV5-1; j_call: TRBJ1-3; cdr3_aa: ASSLVGATASGNTIY
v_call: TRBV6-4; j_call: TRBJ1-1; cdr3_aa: ASSAGDPNTEAF
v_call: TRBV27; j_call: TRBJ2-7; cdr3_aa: ASSLRPYEQY
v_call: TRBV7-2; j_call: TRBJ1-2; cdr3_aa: ASSLLSGFRGYT
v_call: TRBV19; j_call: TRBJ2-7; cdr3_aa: ASSAQGLFDEQY
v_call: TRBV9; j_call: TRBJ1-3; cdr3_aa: ASSSTGTSGNTIY
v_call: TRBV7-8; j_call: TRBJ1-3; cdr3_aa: ASSLRNSLSGNTIY
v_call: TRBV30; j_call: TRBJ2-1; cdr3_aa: AWSPGVEQF
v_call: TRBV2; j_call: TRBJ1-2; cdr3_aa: ASSIDGNYGYT
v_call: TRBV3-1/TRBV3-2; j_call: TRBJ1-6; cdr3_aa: ASSQDWQGAGSPLH
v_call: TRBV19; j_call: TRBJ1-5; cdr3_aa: ASRTLPREPQH
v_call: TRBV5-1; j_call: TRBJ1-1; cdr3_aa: ASSLDGNKNTEAF
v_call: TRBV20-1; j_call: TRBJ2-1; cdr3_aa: SAKSPNEQF
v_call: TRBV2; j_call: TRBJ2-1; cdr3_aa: ASSPPRWGNEQF
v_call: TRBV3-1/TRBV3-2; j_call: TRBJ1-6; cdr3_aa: ASSQDSTGNSPLH
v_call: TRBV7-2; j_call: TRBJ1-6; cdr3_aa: ASSLGDRGSPLH
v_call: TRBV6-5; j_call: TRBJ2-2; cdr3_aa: ASTIAGKGTGELF
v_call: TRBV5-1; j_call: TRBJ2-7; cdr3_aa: ASSFGGSSYEQY
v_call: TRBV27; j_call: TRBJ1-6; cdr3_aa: ASSSDRDNNSPLH
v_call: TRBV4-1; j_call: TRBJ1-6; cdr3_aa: ASGHRGLNSPLH
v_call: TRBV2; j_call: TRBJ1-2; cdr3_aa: ASSEAGLYGYT
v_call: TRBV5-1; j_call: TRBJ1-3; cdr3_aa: ASSPGGTDISGNTIY
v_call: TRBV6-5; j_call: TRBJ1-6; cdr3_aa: ASSYVASGSPLH
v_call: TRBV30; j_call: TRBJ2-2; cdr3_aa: AWSSSTGELF
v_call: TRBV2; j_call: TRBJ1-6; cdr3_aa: ASSRDNNSPLH
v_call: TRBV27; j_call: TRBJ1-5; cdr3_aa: ASSLLGGSGQPQH
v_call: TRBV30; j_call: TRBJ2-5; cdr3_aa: AGGVQETQY
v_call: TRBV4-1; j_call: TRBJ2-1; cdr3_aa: ASSQADFPYNEQF
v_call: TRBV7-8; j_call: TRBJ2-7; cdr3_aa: ASSFGGPTYEQY
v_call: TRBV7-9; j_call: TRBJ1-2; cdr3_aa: ASSLKGAFKYGYT
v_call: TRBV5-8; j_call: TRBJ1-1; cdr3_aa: ASSLDQNTEAF
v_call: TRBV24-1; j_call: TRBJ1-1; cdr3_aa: ATSEPGSTEAF
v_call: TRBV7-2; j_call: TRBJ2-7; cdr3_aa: ASSLARQVGEQY
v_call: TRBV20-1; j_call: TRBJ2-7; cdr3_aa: SARAGREQY
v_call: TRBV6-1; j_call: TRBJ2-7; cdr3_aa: ASSEGGQETYEQY
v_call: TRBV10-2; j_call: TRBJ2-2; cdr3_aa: ASSELTNTGELF